The subject of this entry is one TCR beta chain. Germline V lookup: CDR1 LNHDA, CDR2 SQIVND (reference sequence). V gave up 5 bases and J gave up 8 bases; unmatched junction bases: 15. This CDR3 spans 16 amino acids. These data originate in a study of brain T cells in children with intractable seizures. Using immunoSEQ multiplex PCR, the repertoire was profiled, and TCRdb retains in-frame clones only, with some absent. The sample has under 400,000 clones; roughly 93% are singletons. Time point reported: blood from clinic visit 5 months post-surgery; TSC patient then seizure free. This rearrangement joins TRBV19 to TRBJ2-1; 7 nucleotides line up with TRBD2. This sample comprised peripheral blood, obtained less than 6 months after surgery. This clonotype was obtained from a boy younger than two with tuberous sclerosis and intractable seizures. This CDR3 is CASSLNPQRDRDEQFF. The CDR3 bases are TGTGCCAGTAGTCTCAACCCCCAGCGGGATAGGGATGAGCAGTTCTTC.